The 14 T cell receptor beta chains reported below all come from one sample, sequenced in a study of cytomegalovirus exposure and HLA in healthy donors. It was with 60 Vbeta and 13 Jbeta primers that the PCR ran. TCRdb keeps only in-frame clones here, not all; method: immunoSEQ multiplex PCR. The table records tens of thousands of clones, about four fifths of them present only once. Sequenced input: PBMCs. These receptors originate from a middle-aged man in good health and CMV-seronegative.

In this sample, this clone turned up once. The rearrangement links TRBV7-3 to TRBJ1-2; 8 positions match TRBD1. Germline V gene data show CDR1 as SGHTA and CDR2 as FQGTGA. J was trimmed by 7 bases and V by 5 bases; bases with no gene match: 9. There are 14 residues in the CDR3. This CDR3 reads CASSPGQGGSGYTF. In nucleotides, the CDR3 is TGTGCCAGCAGCCCAGGACAGGGAGGCTCTGGCTACACCTTC.

The rearrangement links TRBV7-8 to TRBJ2-3; TRBD2 aligns across 8 bases. The V and J ends lost 1 base and 2 bases, in that order; junction bases with no gene match: 5. The CDR3 has 16 residues. Germline V lookup: CDR1 SGHVS, CDR2 FQNEAQ. This chain's CDR3 is CASSLGIAGPTDTQYF. CDR3 in DNA: TGTGCCAGCAGCTTAGGGATAGCGGGACCCACAGATACGCAGTATTTT.

The V call is TRBV2, the J call TRBJ2-2; 9 bases align to TRBD1. The CDR3 is 14 amino acids. J was trimmed by 1 base and V by 8 bases; bases with no gene match: 2. CDR1 is SNHLY and CDR2 is FYNNEI in the germline V gene. The CDR3 spells CASVGQGNTGELFF. The CDR3 DNA reads TGTGCCAGCGTGGGACAGGGGAACACCGGGGAGCTGTTTTTT.

The chain recombines TRBV14 with TRBJ2-1, with 10 nucleotides matching TRBD1. The germline V gene has CDR1 SGHDN and CDR2 FVKESK. Trimming took 0 bases from V and 6 from J; bases not matched to a gene: 5. This CDR3 has 16 amino acids. Written as DNA, the CDR3 is TGTGCCAGCAGCCAAGAGACAGGGGGCGAAGGCAATGAGCAGTTCTTC. Translating gives CASSQETGGEGNEQFF.

The V call is TRBV27, the J call TRBJ1-6; D unresolved. This CDR3 comprises 14 residues. V lost 4 bases and J 7 bases, leaving 11 bases between the germline ends. Germline V gene lookup returns CDR1 MNHEY and CDR2 SMNVEV (reference sequence). CDR3: CASSSGVGNSPLHF. CDR3 coding DNA: TGTGCCAGCAGTTCCGGGGTGGGGAATTCACCCCTCCACTTT.

The rearrangement uses TRBV14 and TRBJ2-1; 7 bases align to TRBD1. V lost 4 bases and J lost 9; bases outside the gene matches: 9. The CDR3 consists of 14 residues. The V gene's germline CDR1 is SGHDN and CDR2 FVKESK. The CDR3 DNA reads as TGTGCCAGCAGCCCACGAGACAGGGTTATTGAGCAGTTCTTC. Amino acids: CASSPRDRVIEQFF.

This clone qualifies as medium-sized. Here the CDR3 reads CASSQGDISGANVLTF. The DNA for the CDR3 is TGTGCCAGCAGCCAAGGGGACATCTCTGGGGCCAACGTCCTGACTTTC. This chain connects TRBV4-2 to TRBJ2-6; tentative D call: TRBD1 (6 bases). There are 16 residues in the CDR3. The ends were cut back, 1 base at V and 0 bases at J, with 7 bases in the middle. Germline V gives CDR1 LGHNA, CDR2 YNFKEQ.

The chain recombines TRBV28 with TRBJ1-1; D unclear. This CDR3 contains 16 residues. CDR1 and CDR2 from the germline V gene are MDHEN and SYDVKM. Trimming pared 1 base from V and 4 bases from J, leaving 16 bases between. CDR3 region: CASSLFGLSGGTEAFF. As DNA, the CDR3 is TGTGCCAGCAGTTTATTTGGTCTGTCTGGCGGCACTGAAGCTTTCTTT.

A remark on this clone: Germline and junction disagree at one end, which may indicate a read error. The rearrangement uses TRBV7-9 and TRBJ1-3; D is perhaps TRBD1 (5 bases). Germline-derived CDR1 and CDR2 are SEHNR and FQNEAQ (reference sequence). The CDR3 consists of 16 residues. CDR3: CSSSLGGGDTGNTIYF. CDR3 bases: TGTTCCAGCAGCTTGGGGGGAGGGGATACTGGAAACACCATATATTTT.

The chain joins TRBV5-5 to TRBJ2-2; 9 bases fit TRBD2. Trimming removed 0 bases from V and 6 bases from J; junction bases left unmatched: 6. Germline V gives CDR1 SGHKS, CDR2 YYEKEE (reference sequence). This CDR3 region has 16 residues. The CDR3 DNA is TGTGCCAGCAGCTTGGGCACGCGGGAGGGGGCCGGGGAGCTGTTTTTT. Protein: CASSLGTREGAGELFF. Using reference TRBV5-5 and TRBJ2-2 for the parts outside the CDR3, the full variable domain is DAGVTQSPTHLIKTRGQQVTLRCSPISGHKSVSWYQQVLGQGPQFIFQYYEKEERGRGNFPDRFSARQFPNYSSELNVNALLLGDSALYLCASSLGTREGAGELFFGEGSRLTVL.

V is TRBV5-1 and J is TRBJ2-5; 8 bases are shared with TRBD1. The V and J ends lost 2 bases and 4 bases, in that order; junction bases with no gene match: 13. Germline CDR1 reads SGHRS; CDR2 reads YFSETQ. This CDR3 spans 17 amino acids. CDR3 nucleotide sequence: TGCGCCAGCAGCTTTACCCCGATCGGACAGGGTTCAGAGACCCAGTACTTC. Translating it yields CASSFTPIGQGSETQYF.

The J gene is TRBJ2-3, the V gene TRBV5-1; D unresolved. CDR3 size: 14 residues. Germline CDR1 SGHRS, CDR2 YFSETQ. Trimming took off 4 bases at V and 2 bases at J, with 11 bases between the two ends. The CDR3 bases are TGCGCCAGCAGCCCTAGATTACTCACAGATACGCAGTATTTT. It codes for CASSPRLLTDTQYF.

CDR3 protein: CASSSQTGTGFFGFDSEAFF. In nucleotides, the CDR3 is TGTGCCAGCAGTTCTCAAACCGGGACAGGGTTTTTCGGCTTTGACTCTGAAGCTTTCTTT. The chain combines TRBV28 with TRBJ1-1; TRBD1 agrees at 9 bases. The CDR3 consists of 20 residues. Germline CDR1 and CDR2: MDHEN and SYDVKM. Trimming at V came to 4 bases and at J to 6 bases, leaving 24 bases not matched to a gene.

In DNA, the CDR3 is TGTGCCAGCAGCTTGCGGACAACTTACACAGATACGCAGTATTTT. Translated, it gives CASSLRTTYTDTQYF. The chain combines TRBV5-6 with TRBJ2-3, with a possible D match to TRBD1 (5 bases). The CDR3 is 15 residues long. Trimming took off 1 base at V and 2 bases at J, with 11 bases between the two ends. Germline V gene lookup returns CDR1 SGHDT and CDR2 YYEEEE.